These 24 T cell receptor beta chains were all obtained from the same sample, sequenced in a study of early T cells in non-severe SARS-CoV-2 infection. MiXCR was run by TCRdb on the 5' RACE reads, yielding one entry per CDR3 protein. The data contain approximately 56,000 distinct CDR3 sequences, about 10% of them singletons. Material for sequencing was whole blood. Source of these receptors: an adult who was a healthcare worker with PCR-confirmed SARS-CoV-2 infection or an uninfected control (not recorded which).

The chain carries TRBV12-3 or TRBV12-4 and TRBJ2-7; 8 bases fit TRBD2. CDR3 length equals 14 residues. V trimming: 5 bases; J trimming: 3 bases; junction bases outside the gene matches: 6. CDR3 nucleotide sequence: TGTGCCAGCAGTGCCGGGAGGGCCGGCTACGAGCAGTACTTC. It specifies CASSAGRAGYEQYF.

This clonotype was picked up many times. The chain uses TRBV5-1 and TRBJ1-2; D not certain. This CDR3 comprises 14 residues. From germline, CDR1 is SGHRS and CDR2 YFSETQ. Trimming removed 4 bases from V and 2 bases from J, with 12 bases in between. The CDR3 DNA reads as TGCGCCAGCAGCAGTATGGTACCAAACTATGGCTACACCTTC. Its translation is CASSSMVPNYGYTF.

This chain connects TRBV29-1 to TRBJ2-1; D gene uncertain. CDR1 is SQVTM and CDR2 is ANQGSEA in the germline V gene. This CDR3 region has 14 residues. Trimming took off 0 bases at V and 0 bases at J, with 6 bases between the two ends. The CDR3 here is CSVEDTFSYNEQFF. The CDR3 bases are TGCAGCGTTGAAGACACCTTCTCCTACAATGAGCAGTTCTTC.

The gene calls are TRBV4-3 and TRBJ2-7, with D possibly matching TRBD1 (6 bases). Germline V gives CDR1 LGHNA, CDR2 YSLEER. This CDR3 spans 15 amino acids. V was pared by 0 bases and J by 4 bases, with 13 bases between. The CDR3 DNA sequence: TGCGCCAGCAGCCAAGAGTTGGACAGACGATACGAGCAGTACTTC. Residues: CASSQELDRRYEQYF.

A few counts support this clonotype. The J gene is TRBJ1-1, the V gene TRBV10-2, with a possible D match to TRBD1 (5 bases). Per the germline V gene, CDR1 is WSHSY and CDR2 is SAAADI. Trimming left V 4 bases short and J 1 base short, with 7 bases between. This CDR3 has 13 amino acids. CDR3 nucleotides: TGCGCCAGCAGTGGACAGCCGAACACTGAAGCTTTCTTT. Its translation is CASSGQPNTEAFF.

This clonotype was counted at least ten times. V is TRBV7-9 and J is TRBJ2-3; 7 positions agree with TRBD2. The CDR3 sequence is 16 residues long. CDR1 and CDR2 from the germline V gene are SEHNR and FQNEAQ (reference sequence). Unmatched junction bases numbered 10, after V lost 3 bases and J lost 4 bases. The CDR3, as DNA: TGTGCCAGCAGCTTGTTGGGGGAGGGCCGCCCAGATACGCAGTATTTT. Its protein is CASSLLGEGRPDTQYF. The full variable domain, rest sourced from reference TRBV7-9 and TRBJ2-3, is DTGVSQNPRHKITKRGQNVTFRCDPISEHNRLYWYRQTLGQGPEFLTYFQNEAQLEKSRLLSDRFSAERPKGSFSTLEIQRTEQGDSAMYLCASSLLGEGRPDTQYFGPGTRLTVL.

This clonotype occurred a few times. The chain carries TRBV6-2 or TRBV6-3 and TRBJ2-5; 8 bases match TRBD2. V dropped 2 bases and J dropped 4; count of bases not matched to a gene: 6. Germline V gene data show CDR1 as MNHEY and CDR2 as SVGEGT. The CDR3 is made up of 15 amino acids. The CDR3 nucleotides are TGTGCCAGCAGTTACCCCGCCGGGACTAGAGAGACCCAGTACTTC. Translating gives CASSYPAGTRETQYF.

This clonotype was detected many times. This chain uses TRBV5-4 with TRBJ2-4; 10 positions match TRBD1. This CDR3 region has 16 residues. After removal of 4 bases from V and 2 bases from J, the junction contained 6 bases not matched to a gene. The V gene's germline CDR1 is SGHNT and CDR2 YYREEE (reference sequence). CDR3 nucleotide sequence: TGTGCCAGCAGCCTGACAGGGGGCTTTACCAAAAACATTCAGTACTTC. Its translation is CASSLTGGFTKNIQYF.

This clonotype was counted between two and nine times. The chain uses TRBV19 and TRBJ2-2; D is unclear. The CDR3 is 13 amino acids. CDR1 is LNHDA and CDR2 is SQIVND in the germline V gene (reference sequence). Trimming shortened V by 11 bases and J by 4 bases, and 14 bases separated the two germline ends. The CDR3 DNA reads as TGTGCCCCGGTTGATATAGCCACCGGGGAGCTGTTTTTT. This gives the protein CAPVDIATGELFF.

This clonotype was counted between two and nine times. The gene calls are TRBV11-1 and TRBJ2-1; TRBD2 might be the D (6 bases). Germline V gene sequence: CDR1 SGHAT, CDR2 FQDESV (reference sequence). The length of the CDR3 is 13 residues. V was trimmed by 3 bases and J by 7 bases, leaving 10 bases between them. CDR3 loop: CASSLGLPNEQFF. The CDR3 coding sequence is TGTGCCAGCAGCTTGGGACTGCCGAATGAGCAGTTCTTC.

With regard to this clonotype: Sequence at one end of the junction differs from germline and may be a read error. The V and J genes are TRBV20-1 and TRBJ1-4; 12 bases are a match to TRBD1. The CDR3 sequence is 14 residues long. Germline V gives CDR1 DFQATT, CDR2 SNEGSKA (reference sequence). CDR3 loop: CSARDPGDRGRAVF. CDR3 nucleotide sequence: TGCAGTGCTAGAGATCCAGGGGACAGGGGGCGTGCGGTTTTT.

This clonotype showed up just a few times. The V gene is TRBV11-2, the J gene TRBJ2-3; tentative D call: TRBD2 (6 bases). Trimming took 5 bases from V and 5 from J, leaving 26 bases between them. CDR1 is SGHAT and CDR2 is FQNNGV in the germline V gene. The CDR3 runs 18 residues. The CDR3 region is CASSRKAVSGSHQDTQYF. Here the CDR3 DNA reads TGTGCCAGCAGCAGGAAGGCGGTATCCGGGAGCCATCAAGATACGCAGTATTTT.

This clonotype was recorded many times. The CDR3 protein is CAPPGLAGGFYNEQFF. Written as DNA, the CDR3 is TGTGCCCCCCCGGGACTAGCGGGAGGCTTCTACAATGAGCAGTTCTTC. This sequence joins TRBV10-3 and TRBJ2-1; 15 bases fit TRBD2. V was clipped by 11 bases and J by 3 bases; unmatched bases: 8. Germline values: CDR1 ENHRY, CDR2 SYGVKD. The CDR3 is 16 residues long.

This clonotype occurred many times. The gene calls are TRBV11-2 and TRBJ2-1; D is undetermined. CDR1 is SGHAT and CDR2 is FQNNGV in the germline V gene. Trimming took off 3 bases at V and 7 bases at J, with 4 bases between the two ends. The CDR3 has 11 amino acids. CDR3: CASSFGNEQFF. The DNA for the CDR3 is TGTGCCAGCAGCTTCGGGAATGAGCAGTTCTTC. The complete variable domain, with remaining parts taken from reference TRBV11-2 and TRBJ2-1, reads EAGVAQSPRYKIIEKRQSVAFWCNPISGHATLYWYQQILGQGPKLLIQFQNNGVVDDSQLPKDRFSAERLKGVDSTLKIQPAKLEDSAVYLCASSFGNEQFFGPGTRLTVL.

There are many counts of this clonotype. This chain uses TRBV20-1 with TRBJ1-4; 8 nucleotides match TRBD1. Looked up from germline, CDR1 is DFQATT and CDR2 is SNEGSKA (reference sequence). The junction had 17 bases not matched to a gene; V was cut back by 6 bases and J by 8 bases. CDR3 length: 16 residues. CDR3 in DNA: TGCAGTGCGGGCGGCCGAGGACAGGGTGGTATCGAAAAACTGTTTTTT. Protein: CSAGGRGQGGIEKLFF.

The V call is TRBV20-1, the J call TRBJ2-3, with 10 positions matching TRBD2. This CDR3 is 17 amino acids long. V dropped 5 bases and J dropped 2; count of bases not matched to a gene: 13. Germline V gene data show CDR1 as DFQATT and CDR2 as SNEGSKA (reference sequence). DNA of the CDR3: TGCAGTGCTCTTCGTACAGCGGGAGGGCCCTACACAGATACGCAGTATTTT. This encodes CSALRTAGGPYTDTQYF.

Notes on this clonotype: Given the absence of the conserved phenylalanine or tryptophan at the CDR3 end, a read error is likely. J is TRBJ1-1 and V is TRBV29-1; 8 bases match TRBD1. The germline gives CDR1 SQVTM, CDR2 ANQGSEA. The CDR3 covers 13 residues. V was pared by 5 bases and J by 4 bases, with 6 bases of the junction left unmatched. This CDR3 reads CSVRTGGSTEAFI. The CDR3 DNA sequence: TGCAGCGTTAGAACAGGGGGGAGCACTGAAGCTTTCATT.

This clonotype has ten or more counts. This chain links TRBV12-3 or TRBV12-4 with TRBJ2-1; a weak D match, TRBD1 (6 bases). V lost 1 base, J lost 3 bases, and 10 bases lay in between. This CDR3 region has 15 residues. In DNA form, the CDR3 reads TGTGCCAGCAGTTTAGAACAGGGTGGCTACAATGAGCAGTTCTTC. Protein: CASSLEQGGYNEQFF.

The rearrangement links TRBV29-1 to TRBJ2-2; D is uncertain. Germline loops: CDR1 SQVTM, CDR2 ANQGSEA. Trimming took off 5 bases at V and 6 bases at J, with 16 bases between the two ends. This CDR3 is built from 14 residues. The CDR3 loop reads CSVILQRNAGELFF. The CDR3 DNA reads TGCAGCGTTATATTGCAGCGAAACGCCGGGGAGCTGTTTTTT.

This chain uses TRBV20-1 with TRBJ1-1; tentatively, D is TRBD1 (6 bases). Germline CDR1 is DFQATT and CDR2 is SNEGSKA (reference sequence). CDR3 length: 16 residues. V was cut by 3 bases and J by 2 bases, with 19 bases left in between. The CDR3 DNA is TGCAGTGCTAGGAAAACAGGGATCAGGATTAACACTGAAGCTTTCTTT. Translating gives CSARKTGIRINTEAFF.

This chain links TRBV14 with TRBJ1-6; no definite D call. There are 15 residues in the CDR3. In germline, CDR1 is SGHDN, CDR2 FVKESK. V lost 1 base and J lost 0, with 4 bases in between. CDR3 DNA sequence: TGTGCCAGCAGCCAAGGGGGCTCCTATAATTCACCCCTCCACTTT. Its protein is CASSQGGSYNSPLHF.

This clonotype was detected a few times. The chain is built from TRBV6-2 or TRBV6-3 and TRBJ2-7; no clear D gene. V was cut by 4 bases and J by 1 base, with 8 bases left in between. Germline CDR1 is MNHEY and CDR2 is SVGEGT. The CDR3 is made up of 13 amino acids. CDR3 nucleotides: TGTGCCAGCAGTTCCGGACGGTCCTACGAGCAGTACTTC. This codes for CASSSGRSYEQYF.

This clonotype was counted at least ten times. The chain combines TRBV19 with TRBJ1-4; a possible D gene is TRBD1 (5 bases). There are 14 residues in the CDR3. CDR1 and CDR2 from the germline V gene are LNHDA and SQIVND (reference sequence). Trimming took off 4 bases at V and 6 bases at J, with 12 bases between the two ends. The CDR3 DNA reads as TGTGCCAGTAGTACGGGGACGGCTTATGAAAAACTGTTTTTT. This gives the protein CASSTGTAYEKLFF.

This clonotype has only a few counts. The V call is TRBV2, the J call TRBJ2-7; D not certain. Germline CDR1 reads SNHLY; CDR2 reads FYNNEI. The CDR3 extends over 11 amino acids. V shed 6 bases and J shed 6 bases, with 9 bases lying between them. The CDR3: CASSVRGEQYF. In nucleotides, the CDR3 is TGTGCCAGCAGCGTCCGTGGCGAGCAGTACTTC.